These T cell receptor beta chains were read from a single sample in a study of blood T cell repertoires in COVID-19. Libraries were prepared by immunoSEQ multiplex PCR; TCRdb keeps only in-frame clonotypes and omits some of them. The sample has about 50,000 clones, around 81% seen once. The sample was peripheral blood. These receptors were collected from a woman older than 75 with COVID-19, enrolled during active disease. Both conserved end residues are part of each CDR3.

TRBV4-1,CASSSETSGAYEQYF
TRBV4-1,CASSQGRLAEGNEQYF
TRBV7-9,CASSLVASGGYEQYF
TRBV6-4,CASSGEVKLFF
TRBV21-1,CASSIQRMNTEAFF
TRBV10-2,CASSEGPGGPYGYTF
TRBV2,CASRGGQGSRETQYF
TRBV4-1,CASSQDRILTGMDTEAFF
TRBV5-4,CASSLTNYEQYF
TRBV27,CASSLRGFRDNEQFF
TRBV6-5,CASSYSRLAPTDTQYF
TRBV2,CASRWSGSGGGSSYEQYF
TRBV20-1,CSASRGPNTDTQYF
TRBV24-1,CATSELTGGASTDTQYF
TRBV7-9,CASSSLDRMNNEQFF
TRBV6-5,CASSKTGGEKLFF
TRBV6-5,CASSYAGQGAYEQYF
TRBV7-3,CASSLDGGNSPLHF
TRBV15,CATSSYRGPGNTIYF
TRBV6-5,CASHDPGRGVYEQYF
TRBV4-1,CASSQGQPGAEKLFF
TRBV5-4,CASSLGSANYGYTF
TRBV30,CAWGPNRWRTSSTDTQYF
TRBV6-5,CASRFGTGPEEAFF
TRBV3-1/TRBV3-2,CASSQGSGLAGTEQFF
TRBV3-1/TRBV3-2,CASSQEWAHEQFF
TRBV4-1,CASSQLADFYEQYF
TRBV7-2,CASSLVGEVAGYTF
TRBV24-1,CATSDLIREDYEQYF
TRBV18,CASSPLGDTQYF
TRBV18,CASSRKGGLSYEQYF
TRBV24-1,CATSLCWWAKNTEAFF
TRBV6-1,CASSESYRTGGDQPQHF
TRBV5-1,CASSITGTGGTGELFF
TRBV11-2,CASSSPGLAGAHEQFF
TRBV7-2,CASSLDSGSYEQYF
TRBV21-1,CASSGSTKEQFF
TRBV6-1,CASSDPLVADTQYF
TRBV4-1,CASSQDYRGEDTQYF
TRBV6-6,CASSVAGGRTGELFF
TRBV7-9,CASSLTQGVQETQYF
TRBV14,CASSQEDRGRTGELFF